This record covers a single TCR beta chain. The data belong to a study of Graves' ophthalmopathy and Graves' hyperthyroidism. Trimming removed 4 bases at V and 0 bases at J, with 19 bases between. Germline V CDR1 and CDR2: PRHDT, FYEKMQ (reference sequence). This CDR3 has 19 amino acids. RNA transcripts were the template, and TCR beta CDR3 regions were amplified from them. After a first-round RT-PCR with HTBI primers, a second-round multiplex PCR was run. A single record per CDR3 protein comes from TCRdb applying MiXCR to the multiplex PCR reads. The sample records hundreds of thousands of distinct CDR3 sequences, 22% being singletons.

Sequencing was carried out using peripheral blood. V gene TRBV13 combines with J gene TRBJ2-6; possible D gene TRBD2, 7 bases. The origin of this receptor is a woman between 18 and 29 years old with stable Graves' hyperthyroidism. Some clones in this sample may be carry-over from other donors' samples. The CDR3 here is CASSSNGGQEVSGANVLTF. CDR3 DNA: TGTGCCAGCAGCTCAAACGGGGGGCAGGAGGTCTCTGGGGCCAACGTCCTGACTTTC.